The T cell receptor beta chain described here comes from a study of Ad26.COV2.S vaccination and SARS-CoV-2 variants. The treatment denotes: over 15 received Ad26.COV2.S at low or high dose, single or two shots; 5 received placebo; per-sample allocation not given. Collection of samples fell on day 63 after the first vaccine or placebo injection. The table came from immunoSEQ multiplex PCR; TCRdb's copy has only in-frame clones and leaves some out. This sample has 300,000 to 400,000 clones; about 90% occur once, and the top ten carry about 5%. Details on this clone: What it binds is unknown.

The CDR3 has 21 amino acids. With V trimmed by 5 bases and J by 5 bases, 21 bases remained unmatched. CDR1 is MNHEY and CDR2 is SMNVEV in the germline V gene (reference sequence). Study-level findings and limits: Recipients given vaccine exceeded placebo recipients in spike-specific TCR breadth.

Here the sequenced sample was peripheral blood, taken in a trial of Ad26.COV2.S vaccine versus placebo. This chain links TRBV27 with TRBJ2-1; TRBD2 matches at 13 bases. The source of this sequence is a person between 18 and 60 years old who received the Ad26.COV2.S COVID-19 vaccine or a placebo. DNA for the CDR3: TGTGCCAGCAGTCCGAAAATGAGGACTAGCGGGAGAATCGGCCCCCACAATGAGCAGTTCTTC. Its protein product is CASSPKMRTSGRIGPHNEQFF.